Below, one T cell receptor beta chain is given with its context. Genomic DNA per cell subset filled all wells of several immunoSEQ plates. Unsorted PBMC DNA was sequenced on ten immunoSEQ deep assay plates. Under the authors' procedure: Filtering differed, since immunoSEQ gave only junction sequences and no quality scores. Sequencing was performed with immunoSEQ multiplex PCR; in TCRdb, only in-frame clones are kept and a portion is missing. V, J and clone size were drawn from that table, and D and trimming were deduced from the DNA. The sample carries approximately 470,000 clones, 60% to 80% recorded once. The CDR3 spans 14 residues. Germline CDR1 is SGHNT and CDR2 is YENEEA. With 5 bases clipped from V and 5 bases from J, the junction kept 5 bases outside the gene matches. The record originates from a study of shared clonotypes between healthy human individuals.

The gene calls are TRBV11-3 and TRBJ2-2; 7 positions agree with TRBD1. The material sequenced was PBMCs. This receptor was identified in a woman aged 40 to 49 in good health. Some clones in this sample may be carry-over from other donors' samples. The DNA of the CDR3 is TGTGCCAGCAGCCCGGGGACAGCAACCGGGGAGCTGTTTTTT. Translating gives CASSPGTATGELFF.